The TCR beta chain described here comes from a study of blood T cell repertoires in COVID-19. For the study at large: The cDNA or gDNA used as material had been derived from T cells, B-cell-depleted T cells, or PBMCs.

Grouping used clinical history reported by participants in a survey and questionnaire. CDR3 length equals 17 residues. With 0 bases removed from V and 2 bases from J, the gap between germline ends came to 19 bases. Germline V lookup: CDR1 SQVTM, CDR2 ANQGSEA. Method: immunoSEQ multiplex PCR; TCRdb's copy keeps in-frame clones and lacks some. The sample shows about 250,000 clones, 75% to 90% of them seen only once. Material for sequencing was PBMCs or T cells enriched from blood (not recorded which). The gene calls are TRBV29-1 and TRBJ2-5, with a possible D match to TRBD1 (6 bases). This receptor was taken from a man in his forties or fifties who had recovered from COVID-19. The CDR3 is CSVEDGQRTGRQETQYF. The CDR3 DNA follows: TGCAGCGTTGAAGATGGCCAAAGAACAGGGAGACAAGAGACCCAGTACTTC.